This T cell receptor (beta chain) emerged from a study of sequential checkpoint blockade in melanoma. Trimming took 3 bases from V and 2 from J; bases not matched to a gene: 4. CDR1 KGHSH and CDR2 LQKENI come from the germline V gene. There are 16 residues in the CDR3. Noted treatment: randomized to nivolumab then ipilimumab (arm A) or the reverse (arm B). Produced via immunoSEQ multiplex PCR; TCRdb's table is partial and in-frame only. The table has a few thousand clones, under 25% seen once; the top ten hold about a fifth. This clonotype was sampled from a human donor with melanoma. V gene TRBV18 combines with J gene TRBJ2-7, with 13 nucleotides matching TRBD2. The sample in question was tumor tissue (inferred from file names), obtained from a patient given nivolumab and ipilimumab in sequence. CDR3 protein: CASSPTSGGTPYEQYF. The CDR3 region has the DNA TGTGCCAGCTCACCGACTAGCGGGGGGACCCCCTACGAGCAGTACTTC. The full variable domain, with the rest looked up from reference TRBV18 and TRBJ2-7, is NAGVMQNPRHLVRRRGQEARLRCSPMKGHSHVYWYRQLPEEGLKFMVYLQKENIIDESGMPKERFSAEFPKEGPSILRIQQVVRGDSAAYFCASSPTSGGTPYEQYFGPGTRLTVT.